Following are 23 T cell receptor beta chains from one sample sequenced in a study of T cell responses to AZD1222 COVID-19 vaccine. Assay used: immunoSEQ multiplex PCR; TCRdb lists only in-frame clones, some missing. The sample holds roughly 100,000 clones, approximately 90% seen once. The sample here was peripheral blood, taken on day 0 of AZD1222 vaccination. The receptor source for this set is an adult in good health.

This chain joins TRBV7-6 and TRBJ2-3; 15 bases are a match to TRBD2. Germline CDR1 and CDR2: SGHVS and FNYEAQ. The CDR3 runs 19 residues. V lost 4 bases and J lost 1; bases outside the gene matches: 9. CDR3 coding DNA: TGTGCCAGCAGCTCGACCGGGACTAGCGGGAGGTTCGGCACAGATACGCAGTATTTT. Protein: CASSSTGTSGRFGTDTQYF. Together with reference TRBV7-6 and TRBJ2-3, the CDR3 gives the full variable domain: GAGVSQSPRYKVTKRGQDVALRCDPISGHVSLYWYRQALGQGPEFLTYFNYEAQQDKSGLPNDRFSAERPEGSISTLTIQRTEQRDSAMYRCASSSTGTSGRFGTDTQYFGPGTRLTVL.

The chain uses TRBV6-2 or TRBV6-3 and TRBJ2-7, with TRBD2 as a possible D gene (5 bases). The length of the CDR3 is 13 residues. Germline CDR1 is MNHEY and CDR2 is SVGEGT. Trimming took 2 bases from V and 4 from J, leaving 9 bases between them. CDR3 nucleotides: TGTGCCAGCAGTTACGGACTTTCTTACGAGCAGTACTTC. Amino acids: CASSYGLSYEQYF.

The chain combines TRBV5-1 with TRBJ1-5; perhaps TRBD1 as D (5 bases). Germline CDR1 reads SGHRS; CDR2 reads YFSETQ. The CDR3 runs 18 residues. The ends were cut back, 4 bases at V and 1 base at J, with 21 bases in the middle. The CDR3 loop is CASSTDSRGNMSNQPQHF. The CDR3 DNA follows: TGCGCCAGCAGCACTGACAGTCGGGGAAATATGAGCAATCAGCCCCAGCATTTT.

J is TRBJ2-1 and V is TRBV21-1; the table's D gene call, TRBD2, was not cross checked with the DNA. TRBV21-1 is labeled a pseudogene. The CDR3 is 17 amino acids. The CDR3 DNA reads as TGTGCCAGCAGCAACCGGACTAGCGGGAGGCATGTGTATGAGCAGTTCTTC. As protein: CASSNRTSGRHVYEQFF.

This clone has only one observation. V is TRBV7-9 and J is TRBJ2-1, with 7 bases matching TRBD2. Per the germline V gene, CDR1 is SEHNR and CDR2 is FQNEAQ (reference sequence). The CDR3 runs 16 residues. J lost 9 bases, V lost 0 bases, and 11 bases had no gene match. The CDR3 nucleotides read TGTGCCAGCAGCTTAGCGTTTCAGGAGGGCGGGAGTGAGCAGTTCTTC. This gives the protein CASSLAFQEGGSEQFF. Full variable domain (remainder filled in from reference TRBV7-9 and TRBJ2-1): DTGVSQNPRHKITKRGQNVTFRCDPISEHNRLYWYRQTLGQGPEFLTYFQNEAQLEKSRLLSDRFSAERPKGSFSTLEIQRTEQGDSAMYLCASSLAFQEGGSEQFFGPGTRLTVL.

The rearrangement joins TRBV28 to TRBJ1-3, with D possibly matching TRBD1 (5 bases). In germline, CDR1 is MDHEN, CDR2 SYDVKM. V was shortened by 3 bases and J by 0 bases, with 9 bases between the two germline ends. This CDR3 is built from 15 residues. In DNA form, the CDR3 reads TGTGCCAGCAGTTTCCAGGGTTCCTCTGGAAACACCATATATTTT. Its protein product is CASSFQGSSGNTIYF.

The V and J genes are TRBV11-2 and TRBJ1-3, with D possibly TRBD1 on 5 matching bases. Trimming took 10 bases from V and 2 from J, leaving 12 bases between them. This CDR3 region has 13 residues. Germline loops: CDR1 SGHAT, CDR2 FQNNGV. The CDR3 is CATQGVTGNTIYF. For the CDR3, the DNA is TGTGCCACTCAAGGGGTAACTGGAAACACCATATATTTT.

V usage is TRBV7-9 and J usage is TRBJ2-7; TRBD1 matches at 8 bases. This CDR3 is 11 amino acids long. The V gene end was trimmed by 3 bases and the J gene end by 12 bases; junction bases not matched to a gene: 4. Germline CDR1 and CDR2: SEHNR and FQNEAQ (reference sequence). The CDR3 here is CASSFQGAAYF. The CDR3 nucleotides are TGTGCCAGCAGCTTCCAGGGGGCTGCGTACTTC.

The rearrangement uses TRBV23-1 and TRBJ1-3, with D tentatively TRBD1 (6 bases). TRBV23-1 is an ORF for which the function is uncertain. The CDR3 sequence is 15 residues long. Trimming left V 8 bases short and J 0 bases short, with 14 bases between. CDR3 residues: CASSARQASGNTIYF. As DNA, the CDR3 is TGCGCCAGCTCAGCCAGACAGGCCTCTGGAAACACCATATATTTT.

The chain links TRBV6-1 to TRBJ1-2, with D tentatively TRBD1 (5 bases). V was shortened by 3 bases and J by 10 bases, with 21 bases between the two germline ends. Germline values: CDR1 MNHNS, CDR2 SASEGT. The CDR3 contains 15 residues. The CDR3 loop reads CASSEPGTSVRLYTF. CDR3 DNA sequence: TGTGCCAGCAGTGAGCCGGGGACCTCCGTCCGGCTCTACACCTTC.

The J gene is TRBJ1-6, the V gene TRBV5-1, with a weak D call TRBD1 (5 bases). The CDR3 runs 14 residues. Germline assignment: CDR1 SGHRS and CDR2 YFSETQ. Trimming stripped 1 base from V and 10 bases from J, with 12 bases between. DNA for the CDR3: TGCGCCAGCAGCTTGAGCGGGACCCCCTCACCCCTCCACTTT. This sequence encodes CASSLSGTPSPLHF.

This clone was seen a handful of times. The chain couples TRBV2 to TRBJ1-1; no clear D. The germline V and J ends were trimmed by 6 bases and 8 bases, with 13 bases remaining between them. The CDR3 runs 12 residues. Germline V gives CDR1 SNHLY, CDR2 FYNNEI. This CDR3 reads CASRWPKLEAFF. The CDR3 nucleotides are TGTGCCAGCAGGTGGCCGAAGTTGGAAGCTTTCTTT. The entire variable domain, with the rest obtained from reference TRBV2 and TRBJ1-1, is as follows: EPEVTQTPSHQVTQMGQEVILRCVPISNHLYFYWYRQILGQKVEFLVSFYNNEISEKSEIFDDQFSVERPDGSNFTLKIRSTKLEDSAMYFCASRWPKLEAFFGQGTRLTVV.

This clone has a single count. The chain joins TRBV5-1 to TRBJ2-1; TRBD1 matches at 8 bases. The CDR3 extends over 14 amino acids. Germline V gives CDR1 SGHRS, CDR2 YFSETQ. Trimming cost V 2 bases and J 6 bases; bases outside gene matches: 4. CDR3 sequence reads: CASSFSGGTNEQFF. The CDR3 DNA sequence: TGCGCCAGCAGCTTCTCAGGGGGCACCAATGAGCAGTTCTTC.

V usage is TRBV27 and J usage is TRBJ2-1; 8 bases are a match to TRBD2. The CDR3 is made up of 15 amino acids. Germline V lookup: CDR1 MNHEY, CDR2 SMNVEV (reference sequence). V shed 7 bases and J 0 bases; nucleotides not matched to a gene: 5. The CDR3 spells CASTVAGSSYNEQFF. As DNA, the CDR3 is TGTGCCAGCACTGTAGCGGGGAGCTCCTACAATGAGCAGTTCTTC.

This clone turned up a few times. This rearrangement joins TRBV6-5 to TRBJ1-6; D may be TRBD1 (5 bases). The length of the CDR3 is 15 residues. Germline assignment: CDR1 MNHEY and CDR2 SVGAGI. With 11 bases removed from V and 6 bases from J, the gap between germline ends came to 20 bases. The CDR3 protein is CASSMGGERNSPLHF. The DNA of the CDR3 is TGTGCCTCCTCAATGGGGGGGGAACGTAATTCACCCCTCCACTTT.

The chain recombines TRBV2 with TRBJ1-6, with D unresolved. The germline gives CDR1 SNHLY, CDR2 FYNNEI. The CDR3 is 13 residues long. V was shortened by 6 bases and J by 10 bases, with 13 bases between the two germline ends. In DNA, the CDR3 is TGTGCCAGCAGCCTCGGGCCCCAGTCACCCCTCCACTTT. This translates into CASSLGPQSPLHF. Combining the CDR3 with reference TRBV2 and TRBJ1-6 gives the whole variable domain EPEVTQTPSHQVTQMGQEVILRCVPISNHLYFYWYRQILGQKVEFLVSFYNNEISEKSEIFDDQFSVERPDGSNFTLKIRSTKLEDSAMYFCASSLGPQSPLHFGNGTRLTVT.

The chain uses TRBV10-3 and TRBJ1-4, with TRBD1 matching over 8 bases. Germline-derived CDR1 and CDR2 are ENHRY and SYGVKD. V lost 3 bases to trimming and J lost 7 bases; unmatched junction nucleotides: 4. The CDR3 consists of 14 residues. In nucleotides, the CDR3 is TGTGCCATCAGTGACGGACAGGGTCGTGAAAAACTGTTTTTT. It translates to CAISDGQGREKLFF.

J is TRBJ2-7 and V is TRBV5-1; D is perhaps TRBD2 (7 bases). The CDR3 has 16 residues. CDR1 is SGHRS, CDR2 YFSETQ, per germline. Trimming shortened V by 4 bases and J by 3 bases, and 20 bases separated the two germline ends. The CDR3 DNA reads as TGCGCCAGCAGCCCGGGGGGCAACCTAGAGGGCTACGAGCAGTACTTC. The encoded protein is CASSPGGNLEGYEQYF.

This clone has a handful of counts. V gene TRBV6-4 combines with J gene TRBJ2-3; maybe TRBD2 (5 bases). V lost 3 bases to trimming and J lost 0 bases, with 7 bases between them. CDR3 length: 14 amino acids. Germline V CDR1 and CDR2: MRHNA, SNTAGT. CDR3 in amino acids: CASSEADSTDTQYF. The CDR3 DNA follows: TGTGCCAGCAGTGAAGCGGACAGCACAGATACGCAGTATTTT.

The CDR3 region has the DNA TGTGCCAGCATACTCCAGGGTAACGAGCAGTACTTC. This translates into CASILQGNEQYF. This sequence joins TRBV2 and TRBJ2-7, with D possibly being TRBD1 (5 bases). V was trimmed by 7 bases and J by 5 bases, leaving 12 bases between them. Per germline, CDR1 SNHLY and CDR2 FYNNEI. The CDR3 has 12 amino acids. Full variable domain (outside the CDR3, taken from reference TRBV2 and TRBJ2-7): EPEVTQTPSHQVTQMGQEVILRCVPISNHLYFYWYRQILGQKVEFLVSFYNNEISEKSEIFDDQFSVERPDGSNFTLKIRSTKLEDSAMYFCASILQGNEQYFGPGTRLTVT.

The genes are TRBV3-1 (or the pseudogene TRBV3-2) and TRBJ1-1; D might be TRBD1 (5 bases). CDR3 length equals 14 residues. The germline V gene encodes CDR1 LGHDT and CDR2 YNNKEL (reference sequence). V lost 4 bases, J lost 4 bases, and 13 bases lay in between. The CDR3 is CASSPIGTPTEAFF. The CDR3, as DNA: TGTGCCAGCAGCCCCATAGGGACCCCCACTGAAGCTTTCTTT.

Here the CDR3 DNA reads TGCAGCGTTGAACCGGGACAGGGTAGCAATGAGCAGTTCTTC. This gives the protein CSVEPGQGSNEQFF. This chain links TRBV29-1 with TRBJ2-1, with TRBD1 matching over 9 bases. CDR1 is SQVTM, CDR2 ANQGSEA, per germline. V lost 2 bases and J lost 6; bases outside the gene matches: 5. The CDR3 is 14 amino acids.

The chain has TRBV29-1 and TRBJ1-1, with D hard to call. V was trimmed by 1 base and J by 1 base, leaving 4 bases between them. The germline V gene has CDR1 SQVTM and CDR2 ANQGSEA. This CDR3 has 12 residues. CDR3 DNA sequence: TGCAGCGTTGAAGTCGGGAACACTGAAGCTTTCTTT. Translated: CSVEVGNTEAFF. The entire variable domain, with the rest obtained from reference TRBV29-1 and TRBJ1-1, is as follows: SAVISQKPSRDICQRGTSLTIQCQVDSQVTMMFWYRQQPGQSLTLIATANQGSEATYESGFVIDKFPISRPNLTFSTLTVSNMSPEDSSIYLCSVEVGNTEAFFGQGTRLTVV.